What follows are 25 T cell receptor beta chains derived from one specimen sequenced in a study of T cell responses to AZD1222 COVID-19 vaccine. Profiling relied on immunoSEQ multiplex PCR, and the TCRdb table lists in-frame clones only, not all of them. The sample comprises some 140,000 clones, more than 90% of which are singletons, and just over 3% rests with the top ten. The specimen was peripheral blood, collected on day 0 of AZD1222 vaccination. These receptors were taken from an adult in good health.

This clone is a singleton in its sample. The gene calls are TRBV18 and TRBJ1-1; D gene unclear. This CDR3 contains 14 residues. Trimming took off 2 bases at V and 1 base at J, with 8 bases between the two ends. The V gene's germline CDR1 is KGHSH and CDR2 LQKENI. The CDR3 protein is CASSPGRTNTEAFF. The CDR3 DNA reads as TGTGCCAGCTCACCAGGCAGGACGAACACTGAAGCTTTCTTT.

This chain connects TRBV5-4 to TRBJ2-5; D is uncertain. The CDR3 is made up of 15 amino acids. V was shortened by 6 bases and J by 2 bases, with 17 bases between the two germline ends. Germline V gene data show CDR1 as SGHNT and CDR2 as YYREEE (reference sequence). The CDR3 DNA reads TGTGCCAGCACCCCCCTAGGTTACGGGCAAGAGACCCAGTACTTC. Translating it yields CASTPLGYGQETQYF.

This chain links TRBV5-1 with TRBJ2-1; tentative D call: TRBD1 (6 bases). CDR3 size: 15 residues. The V and J ends lost 1 base and 8 bases respectively, with 16 bases between them. In germline, CDR1 is SGHRS, CDR2 YFSETQ. CDR3 bases: TGCGCCAGCAGCTTGATGGGACACGAGGGCGATGAGCAGTTCTTC. Its translation is CASSLMGHEGDEQFF.

The gene calls are TRBV3-1 (or the pseudogene TRBV3-2) and TRBJ2-7, with 9 bases fitting TRBD2. Losses at the gene ends were 0 bases for V and 5 bases for J; bases not matched to a gene: 11. From germline, CDR1 is LGHDT and CDR2 YNNKEL (reference sequence). CDR3 length equals 17 residues. The CDR3 DNA follows: TGTGCCAGCAGCCAAGATCCAATGCGGGAGGGCCGTGACGAGCAGTACTTC. Translated, it gives CASSQDPMREGRDEQYF.

The chain is built from TRBV19 and TRBJ2-2; D unresolved. The germline V gene encodes CDR1 LNHDA and CDR2 SQIVND (reference sequence). V shed 1 base and J shed 3 bases, with 6 bases lying between them. This CDR3 is 14 amino acids long. CDR3 sequence reads: CASSIGSDTGELFF. The CDR3 bases are TGTGCCAGTAGTATAGGCTCTGACACCGGGGAGCTGTTTTTT. Filled out from reference TRBV19 and TRBJ2-2, the complete variable domain reads DGGITQSPKYLFRKEGQNVTLSCEQNLNHDAMYWYRQDPGQGLRLIYYSQIVNDFQKGDIAEGYSVSREKKESFPLTVTSAQKNPTAFYLCASSIGSDTGELFFGEGSRLTVL.

This rearrangement joins TRBV7-2 to TRBJ1-2; maybe TRBD1 (5 bases). Trimming stripped 7 bases from V and 4 bases from J, with 16 bases between. The CDR3 runs to 14 residues. The germline gives CDR1 SGHTA, CDR2 FQGNSA. DNA for the CDR3: TGTGCCAGCACCGCTTCCGGCAGGGCCTATGGCTACACCTTC. It translates to CASTASGRAYGYTF.

The chain joins TRBV19 to TRBJ1-6; D may be TRBD1 (5 bases). Trimming cost V 7 bases and J 3 bases, with 7 bases left between them. This CDR3 region has 13 residues. CDR1 is LNHDA and CDR2 is SQIVND in the germline V gene (reference sequence). CDR3 in amino acids: CASNQGYNSPLHF. The CDR3 DNA reads as TGTGCCAGTAACCAGGGCTATAATTCACCCCTCCACTTT.

The sample holds one count of this clone. The chain is built from TRBV29-1 and TRBJ2-7; D might be TRBD1 or TRBD2, each matching 8 bases. With 6 bases removed from V and 0 bases from J, the gap between germline ends came to 27 bases. Germline V gene lookup returns CDR1 SQVTM and CDR2 ANQGSEA. The CDR3 length is 18 residues. The CDR3 loop is CSVRGTGVRLANSYEQYF. As DNA, the CDR3 is TGCAGCGTCCGGGGGACAGGCGTTAGACTAGCGAACTCCTACGAGCAGTACTTC.

The chain joins TRBV7-9 to TRBJ1-5, with unresolved D. The germline V and J ends were trimmed by 1 base and 4 bases, with 5 bases remaining between them. In germline, CDR1 is SEHNR, CDR2 FQNEAQ (reference sequence). The CDR3 runs to 13 residues. The CDR3 here is CASSLDDNQPQHF. CDR3 sequence (DNA): TGTGCCAGCAGCTTAGATGATAATCAGCCCCAGCATTTT.

The chain joins TRBV6-5 to TRBJ1-6; the D is unclear. V lost 0 bases to trimming and J lost 7 bases, with 7 bases between them. Germline V lookup: CDR1 MNHEY, CDR2 SVGAGI. CDR3 size: 14 residues. The CDR3 sequence is CASSYSDGNSPLHF. The CDR3 bases are TGTGCCAGCAGTTACTCCGACGGGAATTCACCCCTCCACTTT.

Notes on this clone: The same CDR3 can be traced to other DNA sequences in this sample. The chain links TRBV6-5 to TRBJ1-1, with D tentatively TRBD1 (5 bases). The V and J ends lost 4 bases and 5 bases respectively, with 8 bases between them. The CDR3 covers 12 residues. Germline CDR1 and CDR2: MNHEY and SVGAGI. The chain's CDR3 is CASSFGGTEAFF. For the CDR3, the DNA is TGTGCCAGCAGTTTTGGGGGGACTGAAGCTTTCTTT.

The V and J genes are TRBV7-8 and TRBJ2-7; D may be TRBD1 (5 bases). V shed 3 bases and J shed 2 bases, with 14 bases lying between them. Per germline, CDR1 SGHVS and CDR2 FQNEAQ. This CDR3 comprises 15 residues. CDR3 residues: CASSFISDNTYEQYF. CDR3 coding DNA: TGTGCCAGCAGCTTTATTTCGGACAACACCTACGAGCAGTACTTC.

CDR3 region: CASSPLGTKNIQYF. CDR3 coding DNA: TGTGCCAGTAGCCCTCTGGGGACCAAAAACATTCAGTACTTC. The V and J genes are TRBV19 and TRBJ2-4; D is unresolved. The germline CDR1 and CDR2 sequences are LNHDA and SQIVND (reference sequence). The length of the CDR3 is 14 residues. Trimming stripped 6 bases from V and 2 bases from J, with 11 bases between.

The chain has TRBV19 and TRBJ2-5, with 9 bases matching TRBD2. Germline lookup yields CDR1 LNHDA and CDR2 SQIVND (reference sequence). The CDR3 covers 18 residues. Trimming at V came to 0 bases and at J to 2 bases, leaving 10 bases not matched to a gene. This CDR3 is CASSIDRASGKTQETQYF. In nucleotides, the CDR3 is TGTGCCAGTAGTATAGATAGGGCTAGCGGGAAAACTCAAGAGACCCAGTACTTC.

The chain uses TRBV6-1 and TRBJ1-2; D is uncertain. This CDR3 comprises 11 residues. Germline assignment: CDR1 MNHNS and CDR2 SASEGT. Between the trimmed V and J ends, which lost 4 bases and 6 bases, there was a span of 6 bases. CDR3 residues: CASSAGDGYTF. The CDR3 DNA is TGTGCCAGCAGTGCTGGGGATGGCTACACCTTC.

This rearrangement joins TRBV4-3 to TRBJ2-1; no reliable D call. Germline CDR1 LGHNA, CDR2 YSLEER. The CDR3 is 15 residues long. Trimming removed 6 bases at V and 7 bases at J, with 19 bases between. This CDR3 is CASRQTTLKANEQFF. CDR3 DNA: TGCGCCAGCAGACAAACCACTCTGAAGGCAAATGAGCAGTTCTTC.

A remark on this clone: Mismatch with germline at one junction end may stem from a read error. The chain employs TRBV9 and TRBJ2-7; D unresolved. CDR1 SGDLS and CDR2 YYNGEE come from the germline V gene. This CDR3 is 10 amino acids long. This chain's CDR3 is CASSALLPHF. The CDR3 DNA reads as TGTGCCAGCAGCGCCCTCCTCCCGCACTTC.

The chain has TRBV5-6 and TRBJ1-4, with 8 nucleotides matching TRBD1. V dropped 7 bases and J dropped 7; count of bases not matched to a gene: 6. The germline gives CDR1 SGHDT, CDR2 YYEEEE. This CDR3 spans 13 amino acids. The DNA of the CDR3 is TGTGCCAGCGAGGACAGGGCTGTTGAAAAACTGTTTTTT. It encodes CASEDRAVEKLFF.

This rearrangement joins TRBV7-8 to TRBJ1-5, with D maybe TRBD1 (5 bases). The CDR3 is 15 amino acids. Germline-derived CDR1 and CDR2 are SGHVS and FQNEAQ. The V gene lost 2 bases and the J gene lost 2 bases, with 10 bases spanning the gap. CDR3 in DNA: TGTGCCAGCAGCTTACCTCCGGGGGGCAATCAGCCCCAGCATTTT. Amino acids: CASSLPPGGNQPQHF.

The rearrangement uses TRBV6-5 and TRBJ2-2; D is undetermined. V was trimmed by 6 bases and J by 1 base, leaving 6 bases between them. The CDR3 contains 13 residues. Germline loops: CDR1 MNHEY, CDR2 SVGAGI. The DNA of the CDR3 is TGTGCCAGCAGCTCCGGGAACACCGGGGAGCTGTTTTTT. Its translation is CASSSGNTGELFF.

The chain recombines TRBV20-1 with TRBJ1-1; D possibly corresponds to TRBD1 (5 bases). The V gene's germline CDR1 is DFQATT and CDR2 SNEGSKA (reference sequence). Trimming pared 3 bases from V and 1 base from J, leaving 15 bases between. The CDR3 has 15 amino acids. CDR3 bases: TGCAGTGCTAGTCAGGGAAGTAATCGGAACACTGAAGCTTTCTTT. It specifies CSASQGSNRNTEAFF.

The J gene is TRBJ2-5, the V gene TRBV12-5; 8 bases align to TRBD2. The CDR3 spans 16 residues. Per the germline V gene, CDR1 is LGHNT and CDR2 is FRNRAP. The J segment lost 2 bases and the V segment lost 1 base, leaving 6 bases of the junction unmatched. CDR3 in amino acids: CASGLGGPGGQETQYF. Here the CDR3 DNA reads TGTGCTAGTGGTTTGGGCGGACCGGGGGGGCAAGAGACCCAGTACTTC.

The chain recombines TRBV28 with TRBJ2-1; D is possibly TRBD2 (6 bases). There are 16 residues in the CDR3. Trimming pared 6 bases from V and 0 bases from J, leaving 15 bases between. Germline-derived CDR1 and CDR2 are MDHEN and SYDVKM. In DNA form, the CDR3 reads TGTGCCAGCAGCCTCGCTAAGCGGGCCTCCTACAATGAGCAGTTCTTC. This gives the protein CASSLAKRASYNEQFF.

This sequence joins TRBV19 and TRBJ1-1; no clear D gene. The V end was cut by 6 bases, the J end by 0 bases, with 14 bases between. The CDR3 is 15 amino acids. Germline CDR1 reads LNHDA; CDR2 reads SQIVND (reference sequence). The CDR3 is CASSIGPFLNTEAFF. The CDR3 nucleotides read TGTGCCAGTAGCATCGGCCCCTTCTTGAACACTGAAGCTTTCTTT.

The chain uses TRBV30 and TRBJ2-7; D remains ambiguous. With 1 base removed from V and 7 bases from J, the gap between germline ends came to 8 bases. The germline V gene encodes CDR1 GTSNPN and CDR2 SVGIG (reference sequence). The CDR3 consists of 11 residues. CDR3 protein: CAWSGSREQYF. The CDR3 region has the DNA TGTGCCTGGAGTGGTTCGCGGGAGCAGTACTTC.